The 14 T cell receptor beta chains in this list originate from one sample, sequenced in a study of T cells in Graves' hyperthyroidism and ophthalmopathy. RNA transcripts provided the source from which TCR beta CDR3 regions were amplified. Initially, a first-round RT-PCR of the TCR CDR3 employed the HTBI primer set. TCRdb recomputed calls from the multiplex PCR reads with MiXCR, one row per CDR3 protein. The sample shows roughly 420,000 distinct CDR3 sequences, around 13% of them seen only once. The sequencing input was blood. The receptors derive from a woman aged 18-35 years with Graves' hyperthyroidism.

The CDR3 loop is CASSLLGEETQYF. As DNA, the CDR3 is TGCGCCAGCAGCTTGCTTGGAGAAGAGACCCAGTACTTC. V usage is TRBV5-1 and J usage is TRBJ2-5, with D hard to call. The CDR3 has 13 residues. CDR1 and CDR2 (germline): SGHRS, YFSETQ. Trimming pared 1 base from V and 3 bases from J, leaving 7 bases between.

V usage is TRBV6-2 or TRBV6-3 and J usage is TRBJ2-5; 7 nucleotides agree with TRBD1. CDR3 length: 14 amino acids. CDR1 is MNHEY, CDR2 SVGEGT, per germline. After removal of 7 bases from V and 5 bases from J, the junction contained 10 bases not matched to a gene. The chain's CDR3 is CASNRQGGPETQYF. In DNA, the CDR3 is TGTGCCAGCAACCGACAGGGTGGTCCGGAGACCCAGTACTTC.

This clonotype showed up many times. V and J are TRBV3-1 and TRBJ2-7, with 7 bases aligning to TRBD2. V lost 1 base and J lost 2; bases outside the gene matches: 2. The CDR3 covers 14 residues. Germline V gene sequence: CDR1 LGHDT, CDR2 YNNKEL (reference sequence). The CDR3 loop reads CASSQGEGPYEQYF. Here the CDR3 DNA reads TGTGCCAGCAGCCAAGGGGAGGGACCCTACGAGCAGTACTTC.

This clonotype was seen ten or more times. V and J are TRBV25-1 and TRBJ2-7, with 8 bases identical to TRBD2. Germline V lookup: CDR1 MGHDK, CDR2 SYGVNS. The CDR3 has 17 amino acids. With V trimmed by 1 base and J by 5 bases, 13 bases remained unmatched. This CDR3 is CASSEFLFGTRRDEQYF. The CDR3 coding sequence is TGTGCCAGCAGTGAATTTTTGTTCGGGACTAGAAGGGACGAGCAGTACTTC.

This clonotype has a handful of counts. The CDR3 loop reads CASTIQRIGLNEQYF. CDR3 nucleotides: TGTGCCAGCACCATTCAACGGATTGGGCTGAACGAGCAGTACTTC. The rearrangement joins TRBV28 to TRBJ2-7; D is unresolved. This CDR3 comprises 15 residues. Between the trimmed V and J ends, which lost 7 bases and 5 bases, there was a span of 21 bases. In germline, CDR1 is MDHEN, CDR2 SYDVKM. Using reference TRBV28 and TRBJ2-7 for the parts outside the CDR3, the full variable domain is DVKVTQSSRYLVKRTGEKVFLECVQDMDHENMFWYRQDPGLGLRLIYFSYDVKMKEKGDIPEGYSVSREKKERFSLILESASTNQTSMYLCASTIQRIGLNEQYFGPGTRLTVT.

The sample holds many counts of this clonotype. The gene calls are TRBV7-9 and TRBJ2-6, with D perhaps being TRBD1 or TRBD2 (5 bases each). The CDR3 is made up of 18 amino acids. Trimming took off 2 bases at V and 0 bases at J, with 14 bases between the two ends. The germline gives CDR1 SEHNR, CDR2 FQNEAQ (reference sequence). CDR3 coding DNA: TGTGCCAGCAGCTTATTTCGGGGCCCCCCCTCTGGGGCCAACGTCCTGACTTTC. It codes for CASSLFRGPPSGANVLTF.

At least ten counts were recorded for this clonotype. This chain uses TRBV20-1 with TRBJ2-5; tentative D call: TRBD2 (5 bases). With 3 bases removed from V and 3 bases from J, the gap between germline ends came to 8 bases. Germline V CDR1 and CDR2: DFQATT, SNEGSKA (reference sequence). The CDR3 contains 12 residues. The CDR3 sequence: CSASTEEETQYF. The DNA of the CDR3 is TGCAGTGCTAGTACGGAGGAAGAGACCCAGTACTTC.

The rearrangement links TRBV6-1 to TRBJ2-7; possibly TRBD1 or TRBD2 for D (5 bases each). Germline-derived CDR1 and CDR2 are MNHNS and SASEGT. The CDR3 length is 15 residues. The V gene lost 1 base and the J gene lost 4 bases, with 14 bases spanning the gap. The CDR3 here is CASSEEWDGTYEQYF. The CDR3, as DNA: TGTGCCAGCAGTGAAGAATGGGACGGAACTTACGAGCAGTACTTC.

This clonotype occurred many times. The chain has TRBV2 and TRBJ1-1; 12 bases are shared with TRBD1. With 6 bases clipped from V and 5 bases from J, the junction kept 4 bases outside the gene matches. CDR3 length equals 14 residues. Germline V gives CDR1 SNHLY, CDR2 FYNNEI. CDR3 DNA sequence: TGTGCCAGCAGGGGGACAGGGGGCTTTACTGAAGCTTTCTTT. The encoded protein is CASRGTGGFTEAFF.

This clonotype was observed many times. V usage is TRBV20-1 and J usage is TRBJ1-1, with D maybe TRBD1 (5 bases). The V end lost 3 bases, the J end lost 4 bases, and 9 bases lay between the germline ends. The CDR3 runs to 12 residues. CDR1 DFQATT and CDR2 SNEGSKA come from the germline V gene (reference sequence). Here the CDR3 DNA reads TGCAGTGCTAGTGAGGGGCCCACTGAAGCTTTCTTT. Its translation is CSASEGPTEAFF.

This clonotype was recorded a few times. The chain links TRBV5-1 to TRBJ2-3; D ambiguous. Trimming left V 0 bases short and J 5 bases short, with 10 bases between. The CDR3 totals 14 residues. Germline V gene sequence: CDR1 SGHRS, CDR2 YFSETQ. CDR3 loop: CASSLGSARDTQYF. As DNA, the CDR3 is TGCGCCAGCAGCTTGGGCTCAGCTAGAGATACGCAGTATTTT.

The V and J genes are TRBV6-2 or TRBV6-3 and TRBJ2-7; 7 positions agree with TRBD1. The germline CDR1 and CDR2 sequences are MNHEY and SVGEGT. V was pared by 1 base and J by 7 bases, with 16 bases of the junction left unmatched. The CDR3 loop spans 17 amino acids. This chain's CDR3 is CASSYFPVRQGIWEQYF. The DNA of the CDR3 is TGTGCCAGCAGTTACTTTCCGGTGAGACAGGGTATATGGGAGCAGTACTTC.

This clonotype was observed at least ten times. The V gene is TRBV5-8, the J gene TRBJ2-1, with TRBD2 identical over 8 bases. The CDR3 is 14 residues long. The V segment lost 3 bases and the J segment 6 bases; nucleotides outside the gene matches: 5. Germline V gene data show CDR1 as SGHTS and CDR2 as YDEGEE. CDR3 bases: TGTGCCAGCAGCTCCGGGGGGGTCCTCAATGAGCAGTTCTTC. It translates to CASSSGGVLNEQFF.

This clonotype has only a few counts. The chain couples TRBV18 to TRBJ2-1, with D perhaps matching TRBD1 or TRBD2 (5 bases each). Germline V lookup: CDR1 KGHSH, CDR2 LQKENI. This CDR3 contains 15 residues. V was shortened by 3 bases and J by 2 bases, with 11 bases between the two germline ends. CDR3 in amino acids: CASSPAGTTYNEQFF. The DNA of the CDR3 is TGTGCCAGCTCACCCGCCGGGACCACCTACAATGAGCAGTTCTTC.